This TCR beta chain was recovered during a study of control samples from healthy donors and cancer patients. Germline CDR1 is SGHNT and CDR2 is YENEEA. Trimming left V 1 base short and J 7 bases short, with 13 bases between. This CDR3 has 14 residues. The repertoire was sequenced with immunoSEQ multiplex PCR; TCRdb's copy has only in-frame clones and lacks some. The table lists under 150,000 clones, roughly nine tenths of them singletons. V gene TRBV11-3 combines with J gene TRBJ1-1; a possible D gene is TRBD1 (5 bases). The receptor was isolated from a man aged 25 to 40 in good health. Sample: blood. The DNA for the CDR3 is TGTGCCAGCAGCTTAGTCGTAGGGACGGGTGAAGCTTTCTTT. Its translation is CASSLVVGTGEAFF.